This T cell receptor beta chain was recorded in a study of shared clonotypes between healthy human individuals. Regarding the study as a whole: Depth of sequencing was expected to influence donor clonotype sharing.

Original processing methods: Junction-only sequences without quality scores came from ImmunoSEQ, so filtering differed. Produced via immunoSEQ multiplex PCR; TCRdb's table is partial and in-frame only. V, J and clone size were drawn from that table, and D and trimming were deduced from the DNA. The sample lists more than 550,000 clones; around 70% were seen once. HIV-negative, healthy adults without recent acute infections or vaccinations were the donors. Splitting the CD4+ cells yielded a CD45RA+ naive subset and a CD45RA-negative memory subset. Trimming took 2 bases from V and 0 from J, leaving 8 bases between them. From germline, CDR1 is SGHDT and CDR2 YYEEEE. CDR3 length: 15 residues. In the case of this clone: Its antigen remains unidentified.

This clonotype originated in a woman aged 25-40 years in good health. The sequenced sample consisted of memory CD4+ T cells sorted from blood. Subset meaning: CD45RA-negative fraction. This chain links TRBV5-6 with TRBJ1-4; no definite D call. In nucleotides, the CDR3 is TGTGCCAGCAGCTTCATGCGTGCAACTAATGAAAAACTGTTTTTT. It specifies CASSFMRATNEKLFF. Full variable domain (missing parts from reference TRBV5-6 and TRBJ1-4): DAGVTQSPTHLIKTRGQQVTLRCSPKSGHDTVSWYQQALGQGPQFIFQYYEEEERQRGNFPDRFSGHQFPNYSSELNVNALLLGDSALYLCASSFMRATNEKLFFGSGTQLSVL.